The entry that follows covers one T cell receptor (beta chain) sequence. Per the study methods: Estimates of nucleated cell counts were drawn from the amplification of reference gene primers. Using immunoSEQ multiplex PCR, the repertoire was profiled, and TCRdb retains in-frame clones only, with some absent. For V, J and clone size, that table is used; D and trimming come from the DNA. The table records 90,000 to 120,000 clones, 70% to 85% of them present only once. The CDR3 consists of 17 residues. The V gene's germline CDR1 is LGHDT and CDR2 YNNKEL (reference sequence). J was trimmed by 0 bases and V by 4 bases; bases with no gene match: 8. The data were obtained in a study of blood T cell repertoires in COVID-19. The wider study: T cells, B-cell-depleted T cells, or PBMCs supplied cDNA or gDNA.

The TCR sequence derives from a woman of 80 years or more with active or convalescent COVID-19. The gene calls are TRBV3-1 (or the pseudogene TRBV3-2) and TRBJ1-1, with 10 bases lining up with TRBD1. The sequencing sample was made of peripheral blood. CDR3 DNA sequence: TGTGCCAGCAGCCCGGACAGGGGGGGAGGGATGAACACTGAAGCTTTCTTT. The encoded protein is CASSPDRGGGMNTEAFF.